This T cell receptor (beta chain) was sequenced for a study of cytomegalovirus exposure and HLA in healthy donors. This CDR3 has 13 amino acids. Germline CDR1 SGHAT, CDR2 FQDESV (reference sequence). The PCR used 60 Vbeta and 13 Jbeta primers. Only in-frame clones appear in the TCRdb table, and some are missing; sequencing was by immunoSEQ multiplex PCR. The repertoire holds 150,000 to 200,000 clones, with roughly 80% as singletons. The chain has TRBV11-1 and TRBJ2-5; 7 nucleotides agree with TRBD1. Judging by the DNA end, TRBJ2-7 fits better; the J call may be wrong. This clonotype originated in a man aged 40-55 years in good health and CMV-seropositive. Sequencing was done on a sample of PBMCs. The CDR3 loop reads CASETTGAGEQYF. The CDR3 region has the DNA TGTGCCAGCGAAACAACAGGGGCGGGCGAGCAGTACTTC.